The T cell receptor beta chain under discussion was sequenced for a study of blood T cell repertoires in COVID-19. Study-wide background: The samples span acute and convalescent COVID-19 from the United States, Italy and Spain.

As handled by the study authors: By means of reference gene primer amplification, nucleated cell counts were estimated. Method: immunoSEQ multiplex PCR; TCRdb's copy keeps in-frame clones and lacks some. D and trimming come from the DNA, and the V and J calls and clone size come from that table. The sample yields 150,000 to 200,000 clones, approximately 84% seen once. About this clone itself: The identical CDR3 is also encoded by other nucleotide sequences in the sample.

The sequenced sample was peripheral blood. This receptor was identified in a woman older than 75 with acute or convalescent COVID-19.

The CDR3: CASSFGQGTEAFF. The CDR3 bases are TGTGCCAGCAGCTTTGGACAGGGCACTGAAGCTTTCTTT. The rearrangement links TRBV7-9 to TRBJ1-1; 8 bases align to TRBD1. The CDR3 totals 13 residues. Looked up from germline, CDR1 is SEHNR and CDR2 is FQNEAQ (reference sequence). V dropped 3 bases and J dropped 4; count of bases not matched to a gene: 1.